A selection of T cell receptor beta chains follows, all from one sample in a study of T cell responses to AZD1222 COVID-19 vaccine. Using immunoSEQ multiplex PCR, the repertoire was profiled, and TCRdb retains in-frame clones only, with some absent. The data contain some 200,000 clones, around 94% of them seen just once; the ten biggest clones take up roughly 10%. Sequenced material: peripheral blood, taken on day 0 of AZD1222 vaccination. Source of these receptors: an adult in good health. Each CDR3 is given with its conserved first and last residue. Clone size is given for some rows only: seen once, a few or many times, or a class if the clone is expanded.

j_gene,abundance,v_gene,CDR3aa
TRBJ1-6,-,TRBV7-2,CASSLGTYNSPLHF
TRBJ2-4,-,TRBV21-1,CASPVVAKNIQYF
TRBJ1-1,-,TRBV9,CASSDGQGDTEAFF
TRBJ1-5,-,TRBV6-6,CASSLGVDQPQHF
TRBJ2-1,-,TRBV7-9,CAGRDGNSYNEQFF
TRBJ1-6,-,TRBV10-1,CASKSGGTSPLHF
TRBJ1-2,-,TRBV24-1,CATSDSGEGDYGYTF
TRBJ1-5,-,TRBV4-1,CASSQDHQGQPQHF
TRBJ2-7,-,TRBV6-6,CASISPGLAGEWYF
TRBJ1-2,-,TRBV9,CASSVGSGSMSYTF
TRBJ2-7,-,TRBV2,CASIRTNEQYF
TRBJ2-1,-,TRBV6-5,CASSLLEGYDNEQFF
TRBJ1-1,-,TRBV19,CASRFLTEAFF
TRBJ2-2,once,TRBV7-9,CASSLILGANTGELFF
TRBJ2-1,-,TRBV7-9,CASSLGQGASGEQFF
TRBJ1-2,once,TRBV27,CASSLTHPGTGGKGYTF
TRBJ1-6,-,TRBV10-3,CAISGTGTGASPLHF
TRBJ1-2,-,TRBV9,CASSPRDRGLVGYTF
TRBJ1-1,-,TRBV2,CASREVGGGNTEAFF
TRBJ1-1,few,TRBV6-5,CASSSGHLREAFF
TRBJ1-1,few,TRBV25-1,CASRGQGITEAFF
TRBJ2-7,-,TRBV5-1,CASSLRQYGDRYEQYF
TRBJ1-6,-,TRBV28,CASSIGQDPSSPLHF
TRBJ2-3,once,TRBV7-6,CASTAGVGTDTQYF
TRBJ1-3,-,TRBV27,CASSLSATGGTGNTIYF
TRBJ2-1,-,TRBV9,CASSVAPAGGPNEQFF
TRBJ1-2,-,TRBV29-1,CSARQNGYTF
TRBJ2-3,-,TRBV19,CASSIGPSTGTDTQYF
TRBJ1-1,-,TRBV5-5,CASSWGPGMNTEAFF
TRBJ1-1,-,TRBV6-5,CASTRGETEAFF
TRBJ1-1,once,TRBV3-1/TRBV3-2,CASRQGDLNTEAFF
TRBJ1-2,-,TRBV14,CASSYHGYGYTF